Detailed here is one T cell receptor (beta chain). Antigen specificity is unknown. Sequencing used immunoSEQ multiplex PCR; TCRdb keeps in-frame clones, though not all of them. The sample contains some 19,000 clones, roughly 74% of which appear only once. CD4+ T cells specific for antigen were expanded with viral peptide pools by the ViraFEST assay before sequencing. CD4+ T cell isolation took place after about nine days of culture. A PCR test confirmed that the person had SARS-CoV-2 infection between March and December 2020. Wells each received around 2.1 million PBMC, cultured with approximately 10 IU/ml IL-2 and about 9 ug/ml peptides. This sample was included in a study of vaccination effects on CD4 cells after COVID-19. Germline V gives CDR1 SNHLY, CDR2 FYNNEI. The trim removed 7 bases at V and 1 base at J, leaving 8 bases unmatched. The CDR3 spans 15 residues. Study-level results: Marked contraction was observed in infection-induced and vaccine-induced clones late after vaccination. Spike-reactive clones found after vaccination in convalescents were mainly new vaccine-induced clones.

This chain connects TRBV2 to TRBJ2-3; 7 positions match TRBD2. The TCR comes from a human donor who had a prior SARS-CoV-2 infection. The specimen was CD4+ T cells from PBMCs cultured with a peptide pool, collected before COVID-19 vaccination. The CDR3 DNA sequence: TGTGCCAGCAATGTTGAGGGAGGGGGCACAGATACGCAGTATTTT. It is translated as CASNVEGGGTDTQYF.